This T cell receptor (beta chain) was obtained from a study of T cells in Graves' hyperthyroidism and ophthalmopathy. RNA transcripts gave rise to amplified TCR beta CDR3 regions. First-round RT-PCR with HTBI primers amplified the TCR CDR3 region. One entry per CDR3 protein, called by TCRdb with MiXCR from the multiplex PCR reads. The table includes 410,000 or so distinct CDR3 sequences, 14% to 15% detected once. This clonotype was seen ten or more times. Antigen: not known. Germline V CDR1 and CDR2: LGHDT, YNNKEL (reference sequence). The CDR3 runs 15 residues. V was clipped by 2 bases and J by 8 bases; unmatched bases: 9. Study-wide findings and caveats: Most thyroid clonotypes expanded above 0.001 were also detected in blood. Ophthalmopathy and stable hyperthyroidism were told apart by a 13 V-J model. Ophthalmopathy prediction by the model preceded onset by a median approximately 6.9 months.

Active moderate-to-severe ophthalmopathy, Clinical Activity Score at least 3, NOSPECS at least 4, under 3 months' duration. V usage is TRBV3-1 and J usage is TRBJ2-5; TRBD2 aligns across 9 bases. This TCR was sampled from a man between 18 and 29 years old with Graves' ophthalmopathy. The sample comprised blood. The CDR3 loop is CASSQQGLASGTQYF. The CDR3 DNA is TGTGCCAGCAGCCAACAGGGACTAGCTTCTGGAACCCAGTACTTC.